This TCR beta chain was recorded in a study of CD8 T cells in Susac syndrome. Study results and limitations: The study admitted that it had a relatively small number of individuals in its TCR sequencing and HLA analysis.

Comments on this clonotype: Its antigen remains unknown.

The RNA, about 0.45 to 1 ug, was put through reverse transcription using random hexamers. immunoSEQ multiplex PCR amplified TCR beta CDR3 across 54 Vbeta, 13 Jbeta. TCRdb fed the immunoSEQ multiplex PCR reads into MiXCR, producing one record per CDR3 protein. The sample has about 250,000 distinct CDR3 sequences; just over 90% are singletons. Sequencing targeted TCR beta in T cells from blood (CD8+ and CD4+). Bulk CD8+ and CD4+ cells came from magnetic negative isolation; CD8+ TEMRA by FACS. This receptor was obtained from a human donor with multiple sclerosis. The sequencing input was CD4+ T cells from PBMCs.

The CDR3 sequence: CASSQGGTSGYTF. The CDR3 region has the DNA TGTGCCAGCAGTCAGGGGGGAACCTCTGGCTACACCTTC. The chain links TRBV6-5 to TRBJ1-2; 7 nucleotides line up with TRBD1. Germline V CDR1 and CDR2: MNHEY, SVGAGI. This CDR3 region has 13 residues. Trimming cost V 5 bases and J 7 bases; bases outside gene matches: 7.